The 10 T cell receptor beta chains presented below share a single source sample, sequenced in a study of blood T cell repertoires in COVID-19 (dated by TCRdb to 2020 to 2022). Library generation was performed with the immunoSEQ multiplex PCR assay. What TCRdb holds here is the immuneACCESS table cut down to in-frame rearrangements. Part of the clones is not present; checked against another copy, under half of the missing clones reflect an unresolved V gene, and the others are unexplained. The table for this sample lists 250,000 to 300,000 clones; around 87% of them were counted only once. The ten largest make up around 3.6% of the sample. Sequenced sample: peripheral blood. The receptors originated from a man younger than 30 with active or convalescent COVID-19.

J is TRBJ1-6 and V is TRBV10-2; unclear D gene. Germline V gene sequence: CDR1 WSHSY, CDR2 SAAADI. The V and J ends lost 7 bases and 8 bases respectively, with 9 bases between them. This CDR3 is built from 12 residues. CDR3 residues: CASTWADSPLHF. As DNA, the CDR3 is TGCGCCAGCACGTGGGCAGATTCACCCCTCCACTTT.

The CDR3 DNA reads as TGTGCCAGCAGCTTAGTAGCGGGGGAGTACAATGAGCAGTTCTTC. Its protein product is CASSLVAGEYNEQFF. The rearrangement links TRBV7-9 to TRBJ2-1, with 9 bases identical to TRBD2. This CDR3 is built from 15 residues. CDR1 and CDR2 (germline): SEHNR, FQNEAQ (reference sequence). V trimming: 1 base; J trimming: 4 bases; junction bases outside the gene matches: 2.

The chain couples TRBV7-9 to TRBJ2-7; D perhaps matches TRBD2 (5 bases). The CDR3 is 13 residues long. The V gene lost 3 bases and the J gene lost 4 bases, with 10 bases spanning the gap. Germline assignment: CDR1 SEHNR and CDR2 FQNEAQ (reference sequence). The CDR3: CASSFRDLYEQYF. As DNA, the CDR3 is TGTGCCAGCAGCTTCCGGGATTTATACGAGCAGTACTTC.

The genes are TRBV24-1 and TRBJ2-3; 7 bases line up with TRBD1. Trimming at V came to 0 bases and at J to 1 base, leaving 6 bases not matched to a gene. The length of the CDR3 is 17 residues. Germline assignment: CDR1 KGHDR and CDR2 SFDVKD. CDR3 sequence reads: CATSDLGQGERTDTQYF. The CDR3 DNA sequence: TGTGCCACCAGTGATTTGGGGCAGGGGGAACGCACAGATACGCAGTATTTT.

This clone was picked up a small number of times. J is TRBJ1-6 and V is TRBV10-3, with D tentatively TRBD1 (5 bases). The V gene's germline CDR1 is ENHRY and CDR2 SYGVKD. CDR3 length equals 17 residues. Trimming removed 0 bases at V and 7 bases at J, with 16 bases between. The CDR3 sequence: CAISESTAGVGNSPLHF. CDR3 sequence (DNA): TGTGCCATCAGTGAGTCGACGGCGGGGGTTGGGAATTCACCCCTCCACTTT.

J is TRBJ1-2 and V is TRBV4-1; D not certain. Germline lookup yields CDR1 MGHRA and CDR2 YSYEKL. The CDR3 is 15 residues long. Trimming removed 0 bases from V and 5 bases from J, with 13 bases in between. The CDR3 sequence is CASSQDITILYGYTF. The CDR3 nucleotides are TGCGCCAGCAGCCAAGATATAACGATCCTATATGGCTACACCTTC.

The chain couples TRBV27 to TRBJ1-2; unclear D gene. V lost 5 bases to trimming and J lost 2 bases, with 6 bases between them. Germline CDR1 is MNHEY and CDR2 is SMNVEV (reference sequence). This CDR3 has 12 residues. In DNA, the CDR3 is TGTGCCAGCAGTGGCCAGAACTATGGCTACACCTTC. This gives the protein CASSGQNYGYTF.

This rearrangement joins TRBV30 to TRBJ1-5; 7 bases match TRBD1. The V and J ends lost 1 base and 5 bases, in that order; junction bases with no gene match: 11. The CDR3 has 16 amino acids. Germline V gene data show CDR1 as GTSNPN and CDR2 as SVGIG (reference sequence). This CDR3 reads CAWSADSGGGYQPQHF. CDR3 DNA sequence: TGTGCCTGGAGTGCCGACTCAGGGGGAGGATATCAGCCCCAGCATTTT. The full variable domain, rest sourced from reference TRBV30 and TRBJ1-5, is SQTIHQWPATLVQPVGSPLSLECTVEGTSNPNLYWYRQAAGRGLQLLFYSVGIGQISSEVPQNLSASRPQDRQFILSSKKLLLSDSGFYLCAWSADSGGGYQPQHFGDGTRLSIL.

The table lists this clone with a few counts. The rearrangement uses TRBV5-1 and TRBJ2-3, with 8 bases that match TRBD1. CDR1 is SGHRS and CDR2 is YFSETQ in the germline V gene. V was pared by 3 bases and J by 4 bases, with 10 bases of the junction left unmatched. This CDR3 comprises 16 residues. The CDR3 is CASSSKTGEFADTQYF. The CDR3 DNA reads as TGCGCCAGCAGCTCGAAGACAGGGGAGTTCGCAGATACGCAGTATTTT.

The genes are TRBV24-1 and TRBJ1-4; D is undetermined. This CDR3 contains 12 residues. The V and J ends lost 2 bases and 10 bases respectively, with 7 bases between them. Germline loops: CDR1 KGHDR, CDR2 SFDVKD. The CDR3, as DNA: TGTGCCACCAGTGATTCATCAGGAAAACTGTTTTTT. Protein product: CATSDSSGKLFF.